These 21 T cell receptor beta chains originate from one sample sequenced in a study of cytomegalovirus exposure and HLA in healthy donors. PCR employed 60 Vbeta and 13 Jbeta primers. Here immunoSEQ multiplex PCR was the method, and the copy in TCRdb shows in-frame clones only, minus some. The sample gives over 130,000 clones, 60% to 85% of which show up once; about 1.7% is in the top ten. The material sequenced was PBMCs. These TCRs come from a man aged 40-50 years in good health and CMV-seronegative.

The rearrangement links TRBV10-2 to TRBJ2-5; 7 nucleotides line up with TRBD1. CDR3 size: 12 residues. The germline V gene has CDR1 WSHSY and CDR2 SAAADI. After removal of 8 bases from V and 4 bases from J, the junction contained 4 bases not matched to a gene. The CDR3 spells CASRGGLETQYF. In DNA form, the CDR3 reads TGCGCCAGCCGAGGGGGCTTAGAGACCCAGTACTTC.

The rearrangement joins TRBV5-4 to TRBJ2-1; D unresolved. V was shortened by 5 bases and J by 5 bases, with 5 bases between the two germline ends. CDR3 length: 11 residues. CDR1 is SGHNT and CDR2 is YYREEE in the germline V gene (reference sequence). The CDR3 here is CASSRNNEQFF. In DNA form, the CDR3 reads TGTGCCAGCAGTCGTAACAATGAGCAGTTCTTC.

V and J are TRBV10-3 and TRBJ1-4, with D maybe TRBD1 (5 bases). CDR3 length equals 14 residues. The V gene lost 0 bases and the J gene lost 7 bases, with 9 bases spanning the gap. Germline-derived CDR1 and CDR2 are ENHRY and SYGVKD. Here the CDR3 DNA reads TGTGCCATCAGTGAGTCGGGGGAGGGTGAAAAACTGTTTTTT. Residues: CAISESGEGEKLFF.

The gene calls are TRBV7-2 and TRBJ2-5, with D maybe TRBD2 (5 bases). CDR3 length: 15 residues. Germline CDR1 is SGHTA and CDR2 is FQGNSA. V was shortened by 1 base and J by 0 bases, with 9 bases between the two germline ends. CDR3 nucleotide sequence: TGTGCCAGCAGCTTAGTCGGAGGCTACCAAGAGACCCAGTACTTC. It translates to CASSLVGGYQETQYF.

The chain uses TRBV28 and TRBJ1-5, with TRBD1 identical over 7 bases. J gave up 4 bases and V 5 bases, and 8 bases lay outside the gene matches. CDR1 and CDR2 from the germline V gene are MDHEN and SYDVKM. The CDR3 contains 15 residues. This chain's CDR3 is CASSRPKQGNQPQHF. As DNA, the CDR3 is TGTGCCAGCAGTCGACCTAAACAGGGGAATCAGCCCCAGCATTTT.

The V and J genes are TRBV7-6 and TRBJ2-7; D is possibly TRBD2 (6 bases). This CDR3 spans 15 amino acids. V was clipped by 1 base and J by 0 bases, with 10 bases between them. Germline V lookup: CDR1 SGHVS, CDR2 FNYEAQ. As DNA, the CDR3 is TGTGCCAGCAGCTTAGAGTCGGGACTCTCCTACGAGCAGTACTTC. This encodes CASSLESGLSYEQYF.

The V gene is TRBV29-1, the J gene TRBJ2-7, with TRBD1 as a possible D gene (6 bases). The CDR3 sequence is 13 residues long. Trimming shortened V by 2 bases and J by 0 bases, and 8 bases separated the two germline ends. Germline V gene lookup returns CDR1 SQVTM and CDR2 ANQGSEA. The CDR3 sequence: CSVEQGNSYEQYF. In nucleotides, the CDR3 is TGCAGCGTTGAACAGGGGAACTCCTACGAGCAGTACTTC.

This rearrangement joins TRBV10-3 to TRBJ2-7; D not certain. Germline CDR1 ENHRY, CDR2 SYGVKD. Trimming removed 3 bases from V and 3 bases from J, with 6 bases in between. The CDR3 covers 12 residues. The CDR3, as DNA: TGTGCCATCAGTGACAGAAACTACGAGCAGTACTTC. Translating it yields CAISDRNYEQYF.

The rearrangement links TRBV14 to TRBJ2-1; a possible D gene is TRBD1 (5 bases). V was cut by 4 bases and J by 9 bases, with 10 bases left in between. This CDR3 spans 12 amino acids. Germline V lookup: CDR1 SGHDN, CDR2 FVKESK. For the CDR3, the DNA is TGTGCCAGCAGCCCTCAGGGATTTGAGCAGTTCTTC. Its translation: CASSPQGFEQFF.

This rearrangement joins TRBV4-3 to TRBJ2-7, with TRBD1 identical over 7 bases. The CDR3 spans 16 residues. V dropped 1 base and J dropped 0; count of bases not matched to a gene: 6. CDR1 and CDR2 (germline): LGHNA, YSLEER. The CDR3 here is CASSQAPQGLSYEQYF. The CDR3 nucleotides read TGCGCCAGCAGCCAAGCCCCACAGGGGCTCTCCTACGAGCAGTACTTC.

This chain links TRBV6-1 with TRBJ1-2; weak D call: TRBD1 (6 bases). V gave up 4 bases and J gave up 5 bases, with 11 bases separating them. Germline loops: CDR1 MNHNS, CDR2 SASEGT. The CDR3 totals 13 residues. CDR3 DNA: TGTGCCAGCAGTGGTGGACAGAGTTATGGCTACACCTTC. It encodes CASSGGQSYGYTF.

The CDR3 protein is CASSWTGTSEKLFF. Here the CDR3 DNA reads TGTGCCAGCAGTTGGACTGGGACTTCGGAAAAACTGTTTTTT. The genes are TRBV7-9 and TRBJ1-4, with D possibly being TRBD1 (5 bases). The CDR3 has 14 residues. The germline gives CDR1 SEHNR, CDR2 FQNEAQ (reference sequence). The germline V and J ends were trimmed by 6 bases and 8 bases, with 16 bases remaining between them.

This clone was observed a handful of times. V and J are TRBV25-1 and TRBJ2-7; 8 nucleotides line up with TRBD2. The J segment lost 6 bases and the V segment lost 7 bases, leaving 8 bases of the junction unmatched. The V gene's germline CDR1 is MGHDK and CDR2 SYGVNS. This CDR3 region has 13 residues. CDR3 sequence reads: CASTNGLASEQYF. The CDR3 nucleotides are TGTGCCAGCACCAACGGACTAGCATCCGAGCAGTACTTC.

This clone was picked up a small number of times. The chain is built from TRBV7-9 and TRBJ1-2; 7 bases are shared with TRBD1. Germline trimming cut 1 base from V and 8 bases from J; bases unmatched to any gene: 13. The CDR3 spans 16 residues. The germline V gene encodes CDR1 SEHNR and CDR2 FQNEAQ (reference sequence). CDR3: CASSLVGGTALRGYTF. The CDR3 region has the DNA TGTGCCAGCAGCTTAGTCGGAGGGACAGCTCTTAGGGGCTACACCTTC.

The CDR3 reads CASSQDTSGRDTQYF. The CDR3 nucleotides are TGTGCCAGCAGCCAAGATACTAGCGGTAGAGATACGCAGTATTTT. This rearrangement joins TRBV14 to TRBJ2-3; 8 bases match TRBD2. Germline values: CDR1 SGHDN, CDR2 FVKESK. The CDR3 contains 15 residues. Trimming cost V 0 bases and J 5 bases; bases outside gene matches: 4.

The J gene is TRBJ2-7, the V gene TRBV4-1, with TRBD2 identical over 11 bases. J gave up 3 bases and V 3 bases, and 4 bases lay outside the gene matches. The CDR3 length is 15 residues. Germline lookup yields CDR1 MGHRA and CDR2 YSYEKL. CDR3 residues: CASSQGLAADYEQYF. The DNA of the CDR3 is TGCGCCAGCAGCCAGGGACTAGCGGCGGACTACGAGCAGTACTTC.

The chain is built from TRBV9 and TRBJ2-5; a possible D gene is TRBD1 (6 bases). The CDR3 sequence is 14 residues long. Trimming pared 0 bases from V and 11 bases from J, leaving 17 bases between. Germline values: CDR1 SGDLS, CDR2 YYNGEE. The chain's CDR3 is CASSVGTGPWEQYF. The CDR3 nucleotides read TGTGCCAGCAGCGTAGGTACAGGGCCGTGGGAGCAGTACTTC.

The chain has TRBV6-1 and TRBJ2-7; no firm D call. Trimming pared 4 bases from V and 4 bases from J, leaving 5 bases between. CDR3 length equals 11 residues. Germline CDR1 reads MNHNS; CDR2 reads SASEGT. CDR3 protein: CASSAYYEQYF. CDR3 DNA: TGTGCCAGCAGTGCCTATTACGAGCAGTACTTC.

This chain links TRBV10-3 with TRBJ1-3; 11 bases map to TRBD2. The DNA matches TRBJ2-2 better at its end, which makes the J call doubtful. From germline, CDR1 is ENHRY and CDR2 SYGVKD. The CDR3 extends over 15 amino acids. The CDR3 loop is CAISTSGSSTGELFF. CDR3 in DNA: TGTGCCATCAGTACTAGCGGGAGTTCGACCGGGGAGCTGTTTTTT.

The chain joins TRBV28 to TRBJ2-3; 9 bases are a match to TRBD2. After removal of 4 bases from V and 2 bases from J, the junction contained 7 bases not matched to a gene. Germline V gene lookup returns CDR1 MDHEN and CDR2 SYDVKM. This CDR3 has 16 amino acids. The CDR3 is CASSWAGGAYTDTQYF. CDR3 DNA sequence: TGTGCCAGCAGTTGGGCGGGGGGGGCCTACACAGATACGCAGTATTTT.

This clone occurred once. CDR3 nucleotide sequence: TGCGCCAGCAGTGAGACAGGGGGCACCGGGGAGCTGTTTTTT. Translating it yields CASSETGGTGELFF. The gene calls are TRBV10-1 and TRBJ2-2; 8 nucleotides align to TRBD1. CDR1 is WNHNN and CDR2 is SYGVQD in the germline V gene (reference sequence). V lost 2 bases and J lost 4; bases outside the gene matches: 0. The CDR3 extends over 14 amino acids.